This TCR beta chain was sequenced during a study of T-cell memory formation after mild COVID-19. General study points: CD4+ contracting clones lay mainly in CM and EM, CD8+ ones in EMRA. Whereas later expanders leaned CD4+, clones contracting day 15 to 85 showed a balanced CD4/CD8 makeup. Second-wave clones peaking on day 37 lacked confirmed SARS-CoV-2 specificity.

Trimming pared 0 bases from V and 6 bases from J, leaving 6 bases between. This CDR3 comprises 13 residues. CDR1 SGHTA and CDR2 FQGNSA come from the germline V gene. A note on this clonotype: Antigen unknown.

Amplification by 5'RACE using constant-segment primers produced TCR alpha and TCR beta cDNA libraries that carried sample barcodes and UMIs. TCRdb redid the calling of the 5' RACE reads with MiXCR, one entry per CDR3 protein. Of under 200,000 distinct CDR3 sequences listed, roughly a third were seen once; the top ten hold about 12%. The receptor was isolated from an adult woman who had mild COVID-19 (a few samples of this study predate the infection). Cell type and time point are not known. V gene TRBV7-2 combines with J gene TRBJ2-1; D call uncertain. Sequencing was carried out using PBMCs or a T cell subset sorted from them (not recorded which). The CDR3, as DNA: TGTGCCAGCAGCTTAGCACGGGCCAATGAGCAGTTCTTC. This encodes CASSLARANEQFF.